Shown below are 20 T cell receptor beta chains from a single sample sequenced in a study of T cell changes during pregnancy in multiple sclerosis. Generated by immunoSEQ multiplex PCR, the TCRdb table keeps only in-frame clones and is missing some. The sample holds tens of thousands of clones, approximately 90% seen once. This material consisted of peripheral blood, taken before pregnancy. Every receptor here comes from a female donor with multiple sclerosis, enrolled in a pregnancy study.

The V gene is TRBV7-3, the J gene TRBJ2-5; D is perhaps TRBD2 (5 bases). The CDR3 covers 14 residues. V was shortened by 5 bases and J by 1 base, with 11 bases between the two germline ends. The germline V gene encodes CDR1 SGHTA and CDR2 FQGTGA. The CDR3 nucleotides read TGTGCCAGCAGCAGATATGGAGGCCAAGAGACCCAGTACTTC. Protein: CASSRYGGQETQYF.

The chain joins TRBV28 to TRBJ1-1; D gene ambiguous. V lost 3 bases, J lost 5 bases, and 13 bases lay in between. Germline V gene data show CDR1 as MDHEN and CDR2 as SYDVKM. The CDR3 covers 14 residues. The chain's CDR3 is CASSFPAGSTEAFF. DNA of the CDR3: TGTGCCAGCAGTTTTCCGGCGGGAAGTACTGAAGCTTTCTTT.

The CDR3 sequence: CASSIGQGIGSNQPQHF. The CDR3 nucleotides are TGTGCCAGTAGTATCGGACAGGGAATAGGTAGCAATCAGCCCCAGCATTTT. The chain uses TRBV19 and TRBJ1-5; TRBD1 agrees at 8 bases. V trimming: 3 bases; J trimming: 0 bases; junction bases outside the gene matches: 7. The germline V gene has CDR1 LNHDA and CDR2 SQIVND (reference sequence). The CDR3 totals 17 residues. Supplemented by reference TRBV19 and TRBJ1-5, the full variable domain reads DGGITQSPKYLFRKEGQNVTLSCEQNLNHDAMYWYRQDPGQGLRLIYYSQIVNDFQKGDIAEGYSVSREKKESFPLTVTSAQKNPTAFYLCASSIGQGIGSNQPQHFGDGTRLSIL.

This chain uses TRBV28 with TRBJ2-3; 16 nucleotides match TRBD2. The CDR3 contains 17 residues. From germline, CDR1 is MDHEN and CDR2 SYDVKM. V gave up 5 bases and J gave up 4 bases; unmatched junction bases: 6. CDR3 nucleotide sequence: TGTGCCAGCAGTCCGCTTGGGACTAGCGGGAGGGCAGATACGCAGTATTTT. This sequence encodes CASSPLGTSGRADTQYF.

The chain combines TRBV27 with TRBJ2-3; D remains ambiguous. Germline V lookup: CDR1 MNHEY, CDR2 SMNVEV (reference sequence). The length of the CDR3 is 14 residues. Between the trimmed V and J ends, which lost 0 bases and 3 bases, there was a span of 7 bases. As DNA, the CDR3 is TGTGCCAGCAGTTTATCGGTTGCGACAGATACGCAGTATTTT. This gives the protein CASSLSVATDTQYF.

The J gene is TRBJ2-7, the V gene TRBV2, with 9 bases lining up with TRBD2. Trimming cost V 7 bases and J 4 bases; bases outside gene matches: 8. CDR3 size: 14 residues. CDR1 SNHLY and CDR2 FYNNEI come from the germline V gene. CDR3 DNA sequence: TGTGCCAGCAACCCCTCTAGCGGGGAATACGAGCAGTACTTC. Encoded protein: CASNPSSGEYEQYF.

This clone was picked up one time. The chain links TRBV18 to TRBJ2-7; TRBD1 might be the D (6 bases). Germline CDR1 reads KGHSH; CDR2 reads LQKENI. This CDR3 comprises 15 residues. V was pared by 4 bases and J by 6 bases, with 19 bases between. The CDR3 region has the DNA TGTGCCAGCTCACTGGACAGTGGGGTTCTTGGCGAGCAGTACTTC. Its translation: CASSLDSGVLGEQYF.

The chain employs TRBV15 and TRBJ1-2; D is unclear. The CDR3 consists of 13 residues. Trimming took off 4 bases at V and 7 bases at J, with 13 bases between the two ends. The V gene's germline CDR1 is LNHNV and CDR2 YYDKDF (reference sequence). In DNA, the CDR3 is TGTGCCACCAGCATGCCGTACTCTGGTGGCTACACCTTC. Protein sequence: CATSMPYSGGYTF.

This clone was detected once. This chain joins TRBV28 and TRBJ2-7; no definite D call. V was shortened by 3 bases and J by 2 bases, with 8 bases between the two germline ends. Germline lookup yields CDR1 MDHEN and CDR2 SYDVKM. CDR3 length: 13 residues. The CDR3 DNA sequence: TGTGCCAGCAGTTTGGTCTGGCCCTACGAGCAGTACTTC. Its translation: CASSLVWPYEQYF.

The chain joins TRBV25-1 to TRBJ2-1, with 7 bases identical to TRBD2. Germline V gene lookup returns CDR1 MGHDK and CDR2 SYGVNS. V shed 2 bases and J 6 bases; nucleotides not matched to a gene: 4. The CDR3 sequence is 14 residues long. DNA of the CDR3: TGTGCCAGCAGTGAAGGGGGGAGGGGCAATGAGCAGTTCTTC. Residues: CASSEGGRGNEQFF.

The chain carries TRBV5-8 and TRBJ1-2, with no clear D. The CDR3 is made up of 14 amino acids. The V end lost 4 bases, the J end lost 2 bases, and 12 bases lay between the germline ends. Germline V lookup: CDR1 SGHTS, CDR2 YDEGEE. This CDR3 reads CASSIKTPNYGYTF. The CDR3 nucleotides read TGTGCCAGCAGCATCAAGACACCGAACTATGGCTACACCTTC. The variable domain in full, completed from reference TRBV5-8 and TRBJ1-2, reads EAGVTQSPTHLIKTRGQQATLRCSPISGHTSVYWYQQALGLGLQFLLWYDEGEERNRGNFPPRFSGRQFPNYSSELNVNALELEDSALYLCASSIKTPNYGYTFGSGTRLTVV.

V usage is TRBV18 and J usage is TRBJ2-7, with 9 bases that match TRBD1. The CDR3 spans 16 residues. Germline V gene sequence: CDR1 KGHSH, CDR2 LQKENI. V lost 2 bases to trimming and J lost 0 bases; unmatched junction nucleotides: 5. CDR3 coding DNA: TGTGCCAGCTCACCATCCGGGACAGGGATCTCCTACGAGCAGTACTTC. Protein: CASSPSGTGISYEQYF.

This clone has just a few counts. Here the CDR3 DNA reads TGTGCCTATGGTACAGGGGGCACTCAGCCCCAGCATTTT. It is translated as CAYGTGGTQPQHF. The chain couples TRBV30 to TRBJ1-5; TRBD1 aligns across 9 bases. Looked up from germline, CDR1 is GTSNPN and CDR2 is SVGIG (reference sequence). There are 13 residues in the CDR3. V was pared by 7 bases and J by 6 bases, with 7 bases of the junction left unmatched.

V gene TRBV4-2 combines with J gene TRBJ2-5; D is uncertain. Germline V gene lookup returns CDR1 LGHNA and CDR2 YNFKEQ. CDR3 length: 14 amino acids. The V end was cut by 1 base, the J end by 5 bases, with 11 bases between. This CDR3 reads CASSQGLDGETQYF. CDR3 DNA sequence: TGTGCCAGCAGCCAAGGCCTAGATGGGGAGACCCAGTACTTC.

CDR3 in DNA: TGTGCCAGCAGTGCGGGCCAATCATACAATCAGCCCCAGCATTTT. Translation: CASSAGQSYNQPQHF. The chain recombines TRBV27 with TRBJ1-5, with D uncertain. Trimming stripped 5 bases from V and 3 bases from J, with 14 bases between. The germline CDR1 and CDR2 sequences are MNHEY and SMNVEV (reference sequence). This CDR3 spans 15 amino acids.

V gene TRBV27 combines with J gene TRBJ2-2; D call uncertain. The V end was cut by 3 bases, the J end by 3 bases, with 5 bases between. Per germline, CDR1 MNHEY and CDR2 SMNVEV (reference sequence). The CDR3 length is 13 residues. CDR3 amino acids: CASSFQDTGELFF. Written as DNA, the CDR3 is TGTGCCAGCAGTTTTCAGGACACCGGGGAGCTGTTTTTT.

The CDR3: CASSQGVLAAFSYEQYF. The CDR3 DNA reads as TGCGCCAGCAGCCAAGGGGTACTAGCGGCCTTCTCCTACGAGCAGTACTTC. The V call is TRBV4-1, the J call TRBJ2-7, with TRBD2 matching over 8 bases. Trimming at V came to 1 base and at J to 0 bases, leaving 8 bases not matched to a gene. The CDR3 totals 17 residues. CDR1 and CDR2 from the germline V gene are MGHRA and YSYEKL.

The rearrangement joins TRBV5-4 to TRBJ2-7, with 7 bases identical to TRBD1. This CDR3 has 16 amino acids. Unmatched junction bases numbered 12, after V lost 3 bases and J lost 3 bases. Germline CDR1 is SGHNT and CDR2 is YYREEE (reference sequence). CDR3: CASSYRSGTASYEQYF. CDR3 nucleotide sequence: TGTGCCAGCAGCTATAGGTCCGGGACAGCGAGCTACGAGCAGTACTTC. The whole variable domain, remainder taken from reference TRBV5-4 and TRBJ2-7, is ETGVTQSPTHLIKTRGQQVTLRCSSQSGHNTVSWYQQALGQGPQFIFQYYREEENGRGNFPPRFSGLQFPNYSSELNVNALELDDSALYLCASSYRSGTASYEQYFGPGTRLTVT.

The rearrangement uses TRBV7-2 and TRBJ2-1; 7 bases line up with TRBD2. With 1 base clipped from V and 4 bases from J, the junction kept 1 base outside the gene matches. CDR3 length equals 14 residues. Germline V gene data show CDR1 as SGHTA and CDR2 as FQGNSA. The CDR3 bases are TGTGCCAGCAGCTTAGGGGGGGGGTACAATGAGCAGTTCTTC. Its protein product is CASSLGGGYNEQFF.

The CDR3 DNA follows: TGTGCCAGCAGTCGCTCGGGACAATTTGACGAGCAGTACTTC. This encodes CASSRSGQFDEQYF. The chain employs TRBV6-5 and TRBJ2-7; D might be TRBD1 (6 bases). Trimming removed 5 bases at V and 5 bases at J, with 16 bases between. CDR1 MNHEY and CDR2 SVGAGI come from the germline V gene. The CDR3 totals 14 residues.